The T cell receptor (beta chain) under discussion was sequenced for a study of a mutant IDH1 vaccine in newly diagnosed glioma. Study in general: In weeks 1, 3, 5, 7, 11, 15, 19 and 23, patients were immunized, eight times in all. Study results and limitations: Pseudoprogression showed no apparent link to changes in top peripheral T cell clonotypes. Vaccination induced immune responses in roughly 93% of patients.

Details on this clone: The antigen remains undetermined.

V lost 7 bases to trimming and J lost 3 bases, with 3 bases between them. The CDR3 contains 10 residues. CDR1 is MNHNS and CDR2 is SASEGT in the germline V gene. The time point here: week 23, last vaccination. Vaccinated patients received 300 ug of mutant IDH1 20-mer peptide per dose, with topical imiquimod. Method: immunoSEQ multiplex PCR; TCRdb's copy keeps in-frame clones and lacks some. The table includes 88,000 or so clones, 85% detected once. This specimen consisted of PBMCs, obtained from a glioma patient whose treatment included an IDH1 peptide vaccine. This clonotype originated in a man between 25 and 39 years old with glioma. Some clones in this sample may be carry-over from other donors' samples. The chain recombines TRBV6-1 with TRBJ2-5; D ambiguous. CDR3: CASKEETQYF. The CDR3 DNA is TGTGCCAGCAAGGAAGAGACCCAGTACTTC.